Below, one T cell receptor beta chain is given with its context. The Seattle patients, enrolled during active infection, were followed longitudinally. This record comes from a study of blood T cell repertoires in COVID-19. Study-level information: Researchers got acute and convalescent COVID-19 samples from the United States, Italy and Spain.

In germline, CDR1 is GTSNPN, CDR2 SVGIG (reference sequence). Losses at the gene ends were 2 bases for V and 13 bases for J; bases not matched to a gene: 8. There are 12 residues in the CDR3. Measured with immunoSEQ multiplex PCR; TCRdb has only the in-frame clones, and not every one. The data contain 200,000 to 250,000 clones, 82% of them seen just once; the ten biggest clones take up approximately 7.6%. This rearrangement joins TRBV30 to TRBJ2-3, with 8 nucleotides matching TRBD2. This receptor was obtained from a woman of 80 years or more with COVID-19, enrolled during active disease. Specimen: peripheral blood. CDR3 amino acids: CAWSTGRAQEYF. The CDR3 DNA sequence: TGTGCCTGGAGTACCGGGAGGGCCCAGGAGTATTTT.